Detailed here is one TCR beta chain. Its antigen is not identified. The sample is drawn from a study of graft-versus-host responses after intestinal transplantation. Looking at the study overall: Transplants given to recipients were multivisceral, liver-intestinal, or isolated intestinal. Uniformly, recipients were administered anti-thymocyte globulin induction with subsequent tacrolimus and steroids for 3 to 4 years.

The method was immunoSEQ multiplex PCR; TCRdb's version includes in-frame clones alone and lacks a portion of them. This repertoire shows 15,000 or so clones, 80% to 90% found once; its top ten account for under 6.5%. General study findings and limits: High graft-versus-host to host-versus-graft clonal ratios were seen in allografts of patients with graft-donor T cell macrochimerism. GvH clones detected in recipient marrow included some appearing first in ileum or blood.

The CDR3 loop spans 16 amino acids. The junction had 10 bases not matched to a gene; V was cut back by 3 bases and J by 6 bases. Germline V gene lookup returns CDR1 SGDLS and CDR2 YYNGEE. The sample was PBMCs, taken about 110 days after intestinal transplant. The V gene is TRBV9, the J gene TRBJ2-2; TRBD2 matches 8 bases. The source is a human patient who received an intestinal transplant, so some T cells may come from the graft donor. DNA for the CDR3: TGTGCCAGCAGCGCCCCGCGAGCGGGAGAGGCCGGGGAGCTGTTTTTT. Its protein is CASSAPRAGEAGELFF.